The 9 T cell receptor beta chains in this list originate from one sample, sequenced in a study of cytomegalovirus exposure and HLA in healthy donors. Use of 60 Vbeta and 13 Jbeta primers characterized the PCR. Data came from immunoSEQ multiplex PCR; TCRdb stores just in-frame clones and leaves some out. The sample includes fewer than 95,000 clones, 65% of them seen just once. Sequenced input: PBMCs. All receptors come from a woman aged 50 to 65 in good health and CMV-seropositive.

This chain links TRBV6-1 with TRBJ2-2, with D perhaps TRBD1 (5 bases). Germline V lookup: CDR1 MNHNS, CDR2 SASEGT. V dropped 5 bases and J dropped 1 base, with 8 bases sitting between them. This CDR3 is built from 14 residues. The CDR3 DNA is TGTGCCAGCAGTATAACAGGGAACACCGGGGAGCTGTTTTTT. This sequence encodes CASSITGNTGELFF.

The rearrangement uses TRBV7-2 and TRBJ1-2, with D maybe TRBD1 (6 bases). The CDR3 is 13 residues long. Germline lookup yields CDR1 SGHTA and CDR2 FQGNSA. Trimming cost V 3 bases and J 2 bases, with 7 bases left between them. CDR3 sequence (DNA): TGTGCCAGCAGCTTTGGACAGAACTATGGCTACACCTTC. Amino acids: CASSFGQNYGYTF.

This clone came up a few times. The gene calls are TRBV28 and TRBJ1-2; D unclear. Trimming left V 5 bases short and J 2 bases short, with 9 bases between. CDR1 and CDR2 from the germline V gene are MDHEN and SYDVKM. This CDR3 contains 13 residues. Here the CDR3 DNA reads TGTGCCAGCAGTACGAAGGAGAACTATGGCTACACCTTC. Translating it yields CASSTKENYGYTF.

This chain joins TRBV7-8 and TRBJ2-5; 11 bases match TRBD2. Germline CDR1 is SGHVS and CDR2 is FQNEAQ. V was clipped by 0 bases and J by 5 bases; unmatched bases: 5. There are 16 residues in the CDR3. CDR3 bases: TGTGCCAGCAGCTTAGCACTAGCGGGGGATGCGGAGACCCAGTACTTC. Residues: CASSLALAGDAETQYF.

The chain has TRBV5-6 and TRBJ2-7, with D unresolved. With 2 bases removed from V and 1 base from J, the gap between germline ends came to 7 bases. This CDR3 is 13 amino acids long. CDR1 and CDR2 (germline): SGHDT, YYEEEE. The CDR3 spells CASSFEQSYEQYF. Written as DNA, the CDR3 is TGTGCCAGCAGCTTCGAACAGTCCTACGAGCAGTACTTC.

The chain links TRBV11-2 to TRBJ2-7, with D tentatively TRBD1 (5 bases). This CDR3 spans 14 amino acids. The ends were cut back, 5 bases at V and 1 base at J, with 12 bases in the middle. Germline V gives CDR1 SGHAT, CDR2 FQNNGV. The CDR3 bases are TGTGCCAGCAGCGCTGGACATTCATCCTACGAGCAGTACTTC. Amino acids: CASSAGHSSYEQYF.

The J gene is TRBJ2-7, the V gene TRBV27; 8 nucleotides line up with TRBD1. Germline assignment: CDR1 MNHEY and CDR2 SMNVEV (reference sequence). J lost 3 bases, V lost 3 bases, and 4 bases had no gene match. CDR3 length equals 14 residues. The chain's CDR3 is CASSLQGAYYEQYF. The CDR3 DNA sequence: TGTGCCAGCAGTTTGCAGGGGGCATACTACGAGCAGTACTTC.

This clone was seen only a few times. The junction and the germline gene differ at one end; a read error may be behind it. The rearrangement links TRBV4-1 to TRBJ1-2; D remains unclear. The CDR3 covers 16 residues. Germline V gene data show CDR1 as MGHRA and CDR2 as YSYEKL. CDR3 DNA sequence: TGTGCCAGCAGCCCCTTTACCGCAGAGGGCAACTATGGCTACACCTTC. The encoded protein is CASSPFTAEGNYGYTF.

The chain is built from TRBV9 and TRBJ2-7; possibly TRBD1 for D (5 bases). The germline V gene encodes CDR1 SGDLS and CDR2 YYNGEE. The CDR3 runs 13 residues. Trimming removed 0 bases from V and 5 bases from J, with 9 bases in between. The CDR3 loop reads CASSVAVGDEQYF. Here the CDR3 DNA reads TGTGCCAGCAGCGTAGCCGTAGGGGACGAGCAGTACTTC.